This TCR beta chain is drawn from a study of cytomegalovirus exposure and HLA in healthy donors. Study outcomes and limitations: At a 0.05 false discovery rate, a later analysis found around 15,000 TCR beta sequences to be associated with HLA alleles. While the bulk of TCR sequences proved rare, some public TCRs turned up in many donors. Later analysis indicated greater clonal expansion among HLA-associated TCR beta chains than among equally common other chains.

As concerns this clone: Its antigen is as yet unknown.

The PCR employed 60 Vbeta primers together with 13 Jbeta primers. Authors' processing steps: The authors later counted roughly 76 million unique TCR beta chains, some 9.9 million of them shared. Some clones are missing from TCRdb's copy, which holds only in-frame ones; the method was immunoSEQ multiplex PCR. V and J calls and clone size are given by that table; D and trimming were obtained from the DNA. The sample yields about 200,000 clones, about 80% seen once. Trimming removed 0 bases from V and 11 bases from J, with 15 bases in between. The V gene's germline CDR1 is MNHEY and CDR2 SVGAGI. CDR3 size: 14 residues.

This TCR was sampled from a man between 35 and 55 years old in good health and CMV-seropositive. The gene calls are TRBV6-5 and TRBJ2-3; a weak D match, TRBD2 (6 bases). Sequenced: PBMCs. This chain's CDR3 is CASSYSGRTGVQYF. The CDR3 region has the DNA TGTGCCAGCAGTTACTCAGGCAGGACGGGGGTGCAGTATTTT.